Listed below are T cell receptor beta chains from one sample, sequenced in a study of shared clonotypes between healthy human individuals. Assay: immunoSEQ multiplex PCR; the TCRdb copy retains only in-frame clones and omits some. The data contain more than 400,000 clones, about 78% of them singletons. The sequencing input was PBMCs. Receptors originate from a middle-aged woman in good health. Some clones in this sample may be carry-over from other donors' samples. Each CDR3 is given with its conserved first and last residue. Each record gives: CDR3 DNA, CDR3 protein, V gene, clone size, J gene, D gene. D genes are given only for firm matches. Clone size, where shown, is once, few, many, or a class for clones that have expanded.

cdr3_nt: TGTGCCAGCGGGTCGTGGTCACGGGGCCCTGGGGATGAGCAGTTCTTC; cdr3_aa: CASGSWSRGPGDEQFF; v_call: TRBV27; clone_size: .; j_call: TRBJ2-1; d_call: .
cdr3_nt: TGTGCCAGCAGCTTTAGGGACGGGCCCTACGAGCAGTACTTC; cdr3_aa: CASSFRDGPYEQYF; v_call: TRBV7-2; clone_size: .; j_call: TRBJ2-7; d_call: .
cdr3_nt: TGTGCCAGCTCCCCGACGAGGGACAGCAATGAGCAGTTCTTC; cdr3_aa: CASSPTRDSNEQFF; v_call: TRBV18; clone_size: .; j_call: TRBJ2-1; d_call: TRBD1
cdr3_nt: TGTGCCAGCAGCCCGGACAGGGAGGCTGGAAACACCATATATTTT; cdr3_aa: CASSPDREAGNTIYF; v_call: TRBV6-5; clone_size: .; j_call: TRBJ1-3; d_call: TRBD1
cdr3_nt: TGTGCCACCGCTGGGGTCTACCGAGGGGCCTACGAGCAGTACTTC; cdr3_aa: CATAGVYRGAYEQYF; v_call: TRBV30; clone_size: .; j_call: TRBJ2-7; d_call: .
cdr3_nt: TGTGCCAGCAGCTTACGGAGGGCAATTTACGAGCAGTACTTC; cdr3_aa: CASSLRRAIYEQYF; v_call: TRBV7-8; clone_size: .; j_call: TRBJ2-7; d_call: .
cdr3_nt: TGCGCCAGCAGAGACCTAGCGGGAGTTTCCTACGAGCAGTACTTC; cdr3_aa: CASRDLAGVSYEQYF; v_call: TRBV10-2; clone_size: few; j_call: TRBJ2-7; d_call: TRBD2
cdr3_nt: TGCGCCAGCAGCTATCTAGCGGGAGAGCTCGATGAGCAGTTCTTC; cdr3_aa: CASSYLAGELDEQFF; v_call: TRBV4-1; clone_size: .; j_call: TRBJ2-1; d_call: TRBD2
cdr3_nt: TGTGCCAGCAGCTTATCGGCGGGATCAGGTAATGAGCAGTTCTTC; cdr3_aa: CASSLSAGSGNEQFF; v_call: TRBV7-3; clone_size: .; j_call: TRBJ2-1; d_call: .
cdr3_nt: TGTGCCAGCTCACCAACGACAGACTACGAGCAGTACTTC; cdr3_aa: CASSPTTDYEQYF; v_call: TRBV18; clone_size: .; j_call: TRBJ2-7; d_call: .
cdr3_nt: TGTGCCAGCAGTTCATCCGGGCGGGTCTTTGGCTACACCTTC; cdr3_aa: CASSSSGRVFGYTF; v_call: TRBV28; clone_size: .; j_call: TRBJ1-2; d_call: .
cdr3_nt: TGTGCCAGCAGTCCCCGACAGGGTTGGGGTCGTGAGCAGTTCTTC; cdr3_aa: CASSPRQGWGREQFF; v_call: TRBV6-5; clone_size: .; j_call: TRBJ2-1; d_call: TRBD1
cdr3_nt: TGTGCCACCAGCCGGACTAGCGGGACCTACAATGAGCAGTTCTTC; cdr3_aa: CATSRTSGTYNEQFF; v_call: TRBV15; clone_size: .; j_call: TRBJ2-1; d_call: TRBD2
cdr3_nt: TGTGCCAGCTCACCCGCAACCGTGTCAGATACGCAGTATTTT; cdr3_aa: CASSPATVSDTQYF; v_call: TRBV18; clone_size: .; j_call: TRBJ2-3; d_call: .
cdr3_nt: TGTGCCAGTAGTATGGGCCGGGAATTCTATGGCTACACCTTC; cdr3_aa: CASSMGREFYGYTF; v_call: TRBV19; clone_size: .; j_call: TRBJ1-2; d_call: .
cdr3_nt: TGTGCCAGCAGCTTCCTAGCGGATCAGAACACCGGGGAGCTGTTTTTT; cdr3_aa: CASSFLADQNTGELFF; v_call: TRBV7-3; clone_size: .; j_call: TRBJ2-2; d_call: TRBD2
cdr3_nt: TGTGCCATAGGTCGGAGGGACAGAGTGAAGGCAGGCGCTGAAGCTTTCTTT; cdr3_aa: CAIGRRDRVKAGAEAFF; v_call: TRBV27; clone_size: .; j_call: TRBJ1-1; d_call: TRBD1
cdr3_nt: TGTGCCAGCATCAACGGCAGGATGGGTAGCAATCAGCCCCAGCATTTT; cdr3_aa: CASINGRMGSNQPQHF; v_call: TRBV28; clone_size: once; j_call: TRBJ1-5; d_call: .
cdr3_nt: TGTGCCTGGAGCCCTTTGGGACTGGGAGAAAAACTGTTTTTT; cdr3_aa: CAWSPLGLGEKLFF; v_call: TRBV30; clone_size: once; j_call: TRBJ1-4; d_call: .
cdr3_nt: TGTGCCTGGAGTGTGATTGGGACGGTTAATGAAAAACTGTTTTTT; cdr3_aa: CAWSVIGTVNEKLFF; v_call: TRBV30; clone_size: .; j_call: TRBJ1-4; d_call: .
cdr3_nt: TGTGCCAGCAGGGGACTAGCGGGAGGGCCGGTATTTTACAATGAGCAGTTCTTC; cdr3_aa: CASRGLAGGPVFYNEQFF; v_call: TRBV11-2; clone_size: .; j_call: TRBJ2-1; d_call: TRBD2
cdr3_nt: TGTGCCAGCGGGCGGGGGAACACCGGGGAGCTGTTTTTT; cdr3_aa: CASGRGNTGELFF; v_call: TRBV7-6; clone_size: .; j_call: TRBJ2-2; d_call: .
cdr3_nt: TGTGCCAGCAGCTTAAATTCGGGCAACTCTGGAAACACCATATATTTT; cdr3_aa: CASSLNSGNSGNTIYF; v_call: TRBV7-3; clone_size: .; j_call: TRBJ1-3; d_call: .
cdr3_nt: TGTGCCAGCAGCCTCGGGTCTAACACCGGGGAGCTGTTTTTT; cdr3_aa: CASSLGSNTGELFF; v_call: TRBV11-3; clone_size: few; j_call: TRBJ2-2; d_call: .
cdr3_nt: TGTGCCTGGAGTGTCCGGCGGGAGCCCCACGAGCAGTACTTC; cdr3_aa: CAWSVRREPHEQYF; v_call: TRBV30; clone_size: few; j_call: TRBJ2-7; d_call: TRBD2
cdr3_nt: TGTGCCAGCAGCTTAGGGCAGGGCTTATCTGGAAACACCATATATTTT; cdr3_aa: CASSLGQGLSGNTIYF; v_call: TRBV7-6; clone_size: .; j_call: TRBJ1-3; d_call: .
cdr3_nt: TGCAGCGTTGGAGACAACAAAAACATTCAGTACTTC; cdr3_aa: CSVGDNKNIQYF; v_call: TRBV29-1; clone_size: .; j_call: TRBJ2-4; d_call: .
cdr3_nt: TGTGCCAGCAGCTTAGGGTCTGGGATCGGCTACGAGCAGTACTTC; cdr3_aa: CASSLGSGIGYEQYF; v_call: TRBV7-9; clone_size: once; j_call: TRBJ2-7; d_call: .
cdr3_nt: TGTGCCACCACGCGGAAAAGCGGGACGGCAGATACGCAGTATTTT; cdr3_aa: CATTRKSGTADTQYF; v_call: TRBV15; clone_size: .; j_call: TRBJ2-3; d_call: TRBD2
cdr3_nt: TGTGCCAGCACCTTGCCCAGCGGGAGAGGGGATACGCAGTATTTT; cdr3_aa: CASTLPSGRGDTQYF; v_call: TRBV6-1; clone_size: few; j_call: TRBJ2-3; d_call: TRBD2
cdr3_nt: TGTGCCAGCAGTTACCAGACAGGGGGTCGGTACGAGCAGTACTTC; cdr3_aa: CASSYQTGGRYEQYF; v_call: TRBV6-5; clone_size: .; j_call: TRBJ2-7; d_call: TRBD1
cdr3_nt: TGTGCCAGCAGCCCCCGGACAGGCGATGAAAAACTGTTTTTT; cdr3_aa: CASSPRTGDEKLFF; v_call: TRBV9; clone_size: .; j_call: TRBJ1-4; d_call: TRBD1
cdr3_nt: TGTGCCAGCAGCCAAGTTGGGATCCAAGAGACCCAGTACTTC; cdr3_aa: CASSQVGIQETQYF; v_call: TRBV4-2; clone_size: .; j_call: TRBJ2-5; d_call: .
cdr3_nt: TGTGCCAGCAGCGGACAGGGGAACGCTGAAGCTTTCTTT; cdr3_aa: CASSGQGNAEAFF; v_call: TRBV7-9; clone_size: .; j_call: TRBJ1-1; d_call: TRBD1
cdr3_nt: TGTGCCAGCAGCGTAGAGACGGGAGAAGGCTACGAGCAGTACTTC; cdr3_aa: CASSVETGEGYEQYF; v_call: TRBV9; clone_size: .; j_call: TRBJ2-7; d_call: .
cdr3_nt: TGTGCCACCAGCAGAGTAGCTTGGAATGAGCAGTTCTTC; cdr3_aa: CATSRVAWNEQFF; v_call: TRBV15; clone_size: .; j_call: TRBJ2-1; d_call: .